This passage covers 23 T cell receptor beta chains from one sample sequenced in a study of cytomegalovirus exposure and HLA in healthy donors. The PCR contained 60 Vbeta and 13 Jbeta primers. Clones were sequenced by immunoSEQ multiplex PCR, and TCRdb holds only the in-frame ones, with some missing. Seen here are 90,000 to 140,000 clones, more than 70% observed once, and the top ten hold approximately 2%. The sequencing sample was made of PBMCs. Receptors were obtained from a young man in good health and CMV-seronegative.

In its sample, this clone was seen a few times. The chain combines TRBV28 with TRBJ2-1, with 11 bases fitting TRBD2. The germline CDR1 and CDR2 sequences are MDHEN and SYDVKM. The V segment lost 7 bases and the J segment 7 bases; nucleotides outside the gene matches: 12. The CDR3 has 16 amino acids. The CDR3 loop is CASTELAGELDNEQFF. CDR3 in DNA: TGTGCCAGCACCGAACTAGCGGGAGAATTAGATAATGAGCAGTTCTTC.

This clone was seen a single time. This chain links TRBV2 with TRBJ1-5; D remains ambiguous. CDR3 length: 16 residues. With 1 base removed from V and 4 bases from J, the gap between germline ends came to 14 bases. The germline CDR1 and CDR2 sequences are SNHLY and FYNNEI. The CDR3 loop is CASSEGLNTGNQPQHF. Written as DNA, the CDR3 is TGTGCCAGCAGTGAAGGATTGAACACCGGGAATCAGCCCCAGCATTTT.

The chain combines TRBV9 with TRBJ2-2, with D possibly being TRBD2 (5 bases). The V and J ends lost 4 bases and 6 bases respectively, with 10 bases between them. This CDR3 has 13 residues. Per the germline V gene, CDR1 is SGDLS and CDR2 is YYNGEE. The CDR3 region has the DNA TGTGCCAGCAGCCTGACGAGGGCCGGGGAGCTGTTTTTT. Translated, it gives CASSLTRAGELFF. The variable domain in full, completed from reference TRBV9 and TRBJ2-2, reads DSGVTQTPKHLITATGQRVTLRCSPRSGDLSVYWYQQSLDQGLQFLIQYYNGEERAKGNILERFSAQQFPDLHSELNLSSLELGDSALYFCASSLTRAGELFFGEGSRLTVL.

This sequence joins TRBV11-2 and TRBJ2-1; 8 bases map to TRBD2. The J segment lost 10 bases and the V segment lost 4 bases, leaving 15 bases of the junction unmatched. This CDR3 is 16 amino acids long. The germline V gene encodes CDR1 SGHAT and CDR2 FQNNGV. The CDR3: CASSSLVAGFVGEQFF. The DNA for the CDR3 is TGTGCCAGCAGCTCCTTAGTAGCGGGGTTCGTAGGCGAGCAGTTCTTC.

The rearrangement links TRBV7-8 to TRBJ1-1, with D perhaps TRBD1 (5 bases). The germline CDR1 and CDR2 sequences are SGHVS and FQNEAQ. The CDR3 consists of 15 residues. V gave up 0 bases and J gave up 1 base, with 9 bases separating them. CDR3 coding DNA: TGTGCCAGCAGCTTAGCGGGGGGAACGAACACTGAAGCTTTCTTT. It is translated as CASSLAGGTNTEAFF.

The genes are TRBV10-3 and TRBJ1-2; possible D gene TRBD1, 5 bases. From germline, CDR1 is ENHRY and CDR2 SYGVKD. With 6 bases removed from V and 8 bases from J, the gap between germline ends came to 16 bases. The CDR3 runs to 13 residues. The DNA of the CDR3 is TGTGCCATCAGCAAAACAGGAGACCTGGGCTACACCTTC. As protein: CAISKTGDLGYTF.

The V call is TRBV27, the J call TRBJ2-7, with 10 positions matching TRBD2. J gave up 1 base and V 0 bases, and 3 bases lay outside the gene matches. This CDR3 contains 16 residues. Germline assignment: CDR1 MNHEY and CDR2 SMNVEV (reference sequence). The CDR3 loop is CASSLSGLAPSYEQYF. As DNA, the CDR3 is TGTGCCAGCAGTTTATCGGGACTAGCGCCTTCCTACGAGCAGTACTTC.

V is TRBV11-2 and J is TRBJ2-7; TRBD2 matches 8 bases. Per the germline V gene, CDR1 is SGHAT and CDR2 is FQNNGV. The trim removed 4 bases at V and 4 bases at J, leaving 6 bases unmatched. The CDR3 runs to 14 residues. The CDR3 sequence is CASSWGTSFYEQYF. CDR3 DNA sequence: TGTGCCAGCAGCTGGGGGACTAGTTTTTACGAGCAGTACTTC.

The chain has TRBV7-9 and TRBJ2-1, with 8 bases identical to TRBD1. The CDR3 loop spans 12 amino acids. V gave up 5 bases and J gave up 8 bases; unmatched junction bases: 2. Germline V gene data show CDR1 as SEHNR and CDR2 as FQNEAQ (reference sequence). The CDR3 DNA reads TGTGCCAGCAGCGGACAGGGAGATGAGCAGTTCTTC. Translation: CASSGQGDEQFF.

CDR3: CAWRGGLNSPLHF. Here the CDR3 DNA reads TGTGCCTGGAGAGGAGGACTGAATTCACCCCTCCACTTT. The chain joins TRBV30 to TRBJ1-6; D remains ambiguous. Trimming stripped 3 bases from V and 7 bases from J, with 10 bases between. The CDR3 sequence is 13 residues long. Germline V gene data show CDR1 as GTSNPN and CDR2 as SVGIG (reference sequence).

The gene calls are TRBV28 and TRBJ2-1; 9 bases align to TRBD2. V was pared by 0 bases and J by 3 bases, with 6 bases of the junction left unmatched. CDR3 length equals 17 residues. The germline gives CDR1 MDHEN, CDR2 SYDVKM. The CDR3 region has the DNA TGTGCCAGCAGTTTATGGGTAGCGGGAGAGCGCTACAATGAGCAGTTCTTC. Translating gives CASSLWVAGERYNEQFF.

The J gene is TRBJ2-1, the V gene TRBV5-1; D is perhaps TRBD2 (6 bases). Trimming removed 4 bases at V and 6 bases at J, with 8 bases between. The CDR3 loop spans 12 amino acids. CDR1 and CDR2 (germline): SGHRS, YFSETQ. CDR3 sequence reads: CASSGDFNEQFF. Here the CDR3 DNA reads TGCGCCAGCAGCGGGGACTTCAATGAGCAGTTCTTC.

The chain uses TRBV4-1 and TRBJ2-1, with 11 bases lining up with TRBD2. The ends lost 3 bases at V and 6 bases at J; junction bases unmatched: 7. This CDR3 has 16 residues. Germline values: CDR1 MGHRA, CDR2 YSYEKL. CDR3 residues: CASSQITSGSFNEQFF. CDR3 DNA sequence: TGCGCCAGCAGCCAGATAACTAGCGGGAGTTTCAATGAGCAGTTCTTC.

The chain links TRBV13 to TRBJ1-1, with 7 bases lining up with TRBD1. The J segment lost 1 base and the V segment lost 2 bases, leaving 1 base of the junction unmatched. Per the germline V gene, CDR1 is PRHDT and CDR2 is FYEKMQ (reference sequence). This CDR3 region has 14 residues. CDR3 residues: CASSLNRGNTEAFF. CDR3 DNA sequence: TGTGCCAGCAGCTTAAACAGGGGGAACACTGAAGCTTTCTTT.

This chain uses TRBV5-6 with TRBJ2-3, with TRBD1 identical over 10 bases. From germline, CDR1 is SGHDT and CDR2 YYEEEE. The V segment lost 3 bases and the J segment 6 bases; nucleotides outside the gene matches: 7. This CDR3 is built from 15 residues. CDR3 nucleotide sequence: TGTGCCAGCAGCTCAACCGGACAGGGGGAGGATACGCAGTATTTT. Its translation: CASSSTGQGEDTQYF.

The CDR3 sequence is CASSPGQGRIEAFF. CDR3 nucleotide sequence: TGTGCCAGCTCACCGGGACAGGGTCGGATTGAAGCTTTCTTT. The chain recombines TRBV18 with TRBJ1-1; 9 bases are shared with TRBD1. Per the germline V gene, CDR1 is KGHSH and CDR2 is LQKENI. CDR3 length equals 14 residues. With 3 bases clipped from V and 7 bases from J, the junction kept 6 bases outside the gene matches.

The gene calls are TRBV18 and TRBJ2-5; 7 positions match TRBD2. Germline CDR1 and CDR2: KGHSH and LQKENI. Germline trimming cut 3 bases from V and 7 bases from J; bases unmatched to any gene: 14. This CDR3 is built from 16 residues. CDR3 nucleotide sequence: TGTGCCAGCTCACCCCTATCTTCCGGGGGGAGAGGGACCCAGTACTTC. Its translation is CASSPLSSGGRGTQYF. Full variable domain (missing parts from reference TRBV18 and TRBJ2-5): NAGVMQNPRHLVRRRGQEARLRCSPMKGHSHVYWYRQLPEEGLKFMVYLQKENIIDESGMPKERFSAEFPKEGPSILRIQQVVRGDSAAYFCASSPLSSGGRGTQYFGPGTRLLVL.

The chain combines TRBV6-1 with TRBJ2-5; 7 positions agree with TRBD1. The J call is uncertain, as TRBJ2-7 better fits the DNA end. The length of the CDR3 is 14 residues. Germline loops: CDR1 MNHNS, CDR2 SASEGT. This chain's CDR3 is CASSGGTAPYEQYF. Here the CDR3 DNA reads TGTGCCAGCAGTGGAGGGACAGCCCCCTACGAGCAGTACTTC.

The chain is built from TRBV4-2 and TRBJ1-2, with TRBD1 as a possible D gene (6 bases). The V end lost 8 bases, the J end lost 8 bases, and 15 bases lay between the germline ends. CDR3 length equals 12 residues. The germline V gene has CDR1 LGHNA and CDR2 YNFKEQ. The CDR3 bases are TGTGCCAGCCGAGGGGGGGTGGACGGCTACACCTTC. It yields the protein CASRGGVDGYTF.

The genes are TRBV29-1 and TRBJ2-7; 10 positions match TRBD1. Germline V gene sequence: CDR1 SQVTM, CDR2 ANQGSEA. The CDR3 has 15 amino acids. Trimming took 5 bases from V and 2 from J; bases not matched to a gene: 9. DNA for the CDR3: TGCAGCGTTTCCCCAACTGGGACAGGGGCCTACGAGCAGTACTTC. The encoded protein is CSVSPTGTGAYEQYF.

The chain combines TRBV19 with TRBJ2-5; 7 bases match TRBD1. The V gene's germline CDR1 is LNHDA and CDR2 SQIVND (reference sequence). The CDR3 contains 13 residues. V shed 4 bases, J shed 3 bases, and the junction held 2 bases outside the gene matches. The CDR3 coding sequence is TGTGCCAGTAGTAACGACAGGGAAGAGACCCAGTACTTC. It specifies CASSNDREETQYF. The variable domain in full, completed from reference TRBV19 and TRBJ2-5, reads DGGITQSPKYLFRKEGQNVTLSCEQNLNHDAMYWYRQDPGQGLRLIYYSQIVNDFQKGDIAEGYSVSREKKESFPLTVTSAQKNPTAFYLCASSNDREETQYFGPGTRLLVL.

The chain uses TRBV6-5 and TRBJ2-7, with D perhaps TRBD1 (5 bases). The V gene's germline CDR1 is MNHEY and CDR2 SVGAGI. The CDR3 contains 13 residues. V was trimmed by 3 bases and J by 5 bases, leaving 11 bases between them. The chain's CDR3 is CASSYTGSHEQYF. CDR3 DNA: TGTGCCAGCAGTTATACAGGAAGTCACGAGCAGTACTTC.

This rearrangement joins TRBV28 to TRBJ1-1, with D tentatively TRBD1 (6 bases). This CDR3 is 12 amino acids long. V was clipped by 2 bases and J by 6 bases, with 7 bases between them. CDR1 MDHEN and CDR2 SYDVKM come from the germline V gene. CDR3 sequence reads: CASSLAGAEAFF. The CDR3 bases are TGTGCCAGCAGTTTAGCAGGGGCTGAAGCTTTCTTT.